The source of this T cell receptor (beta chain) is a study of CD8+ T cells in alopecia areata. Study observations and caveats: An increase in clonality over normal scalp was evident in lesional scalp, especially alopecia totalis/universalis. Sequencing of scalp samples also captures resident alphabeta T cells of normal skin.

As regards this clone: What it binds is not known.

Peripheral blood, together with lesional scalp punch biopsies, was collected from alopecia areata patients. T lymphocytes (CD4+ and CD8+) were sorted from PBMCs. The authors extracted RNA and reverse transcribed it into cDNA as the sequencing template. TCRdb keeps only in-frame clones here, not all; method: immunoSEQ multiplex PCR. The profile covers about 150,000 clones, with over 70% appearing a single time and around 15% taken by the ten largest. V gave up 6 bases and J gave up 2 bases, with 14 bases separating them. The CDR3 runs to 16 residues. Per the germline V gene, CDR1 is MGHDK and CDR2 is SYGVNS.

The clonotype originates from a human donor with alopecia areata. The sequences come from CD8+ T cells sorted from blood, collected at week 0. The chain carries TRBV25-1 and TRBJ1-6; D gene ambiguous. The CDR3 DNA follows: TGTGCCAGCAGGAACGCTGGCAGCCCCTATAATTCACCCCTCCACTTT. Amino acid sequence: CASRNAGSPYNSPLHF.